This is a list of T cell receptor beta chains from one sample in a study of cytomegalovirus exposure and HLA in healthy donors. Repertoires were generated with immunoSEQ multiplex PCR, while TCRdb's copy carries only in-frame clones and drops some. In the table there are about 98,000 clones, around 77% of which are singletons. Specimen: PBMCs. These receptors were collected from a male donor in good health and CMV-seropositive. Both conserved end residues are part of each CDR3. D genes are given only for firm matches. Clone size is not always given. Where it is, it says once, few, many or a class for expanded clones.

len | j_gene | abundance | d_gene | v_gene | CDR3nt | CDR3aa
11 | TRBJ2-7 | - | - | TRBV7-8 | TGTGCCAGCAGCCCGGCCTACGAGCAGTACTTC | CASSPAYEQYF
13 | TRBJ1-2 | - | - | TRBV5-1 | TGCGCCAGCAGCTTTCAGGGAAACTATGGCTACACCTTC | CASSFQGNYGYTF
14 | TRBJ1-3 | once | - | TRBV7-9 | TGTGCCAGCAGCTTACTAGGCTCTGGAAACACCATATATTTT | CASSLLGSGNTIYF
15 | TRBJ2-7 | - | TRBD1 | TRBV6-5 | TGTGCCAGCAGGGGTCCGGGACAGGGAATCTACGAGCAGTACTTC | CASRGPGQGIYEQYF
13 | TRBJ1-4 | few | - | TRBV19 | TGTGCCAGTCTCCGGTCGACTAATGAAAAACTGTTTTTT | CASLRSTNEKLFF
16 | TRBJ2-1 | - | TRBD2 | TRBV5-1 | TGCGCCAGCAGCCCCATAGCGGGAGACTCCTACAATGAGCAGTTCTTC | CASSPIAGDSYNEQFF
16 | TRBJ1-6 | once | TRBD1 | TRBV7-2 | TGTGCCAGCAGCTTGACAGGGGGGTCCTATAATTCACCCCTCCACTTT | CASSLTGGSYNSPLHF
15 | TRBJ1-1 | - | TRBD1 | TRBV15 | TGTGCCACCAGCGGCCGACAGGGGTCGAACACTGAAGCTTTCTTT | CATSGRQGSNTEAFF
15 | TRBJ1-1 | - | TRBD1 | TRBV4-2 | TGTGCCAGCAGCCATCTTGACAGGGGAGACACTGAAGCTTTCTTT | CASSHLDRGDTEAFF
18 | TRBJ2-7 | - | - | TRBV10-3 | TGTGCCATCAGTGAGTCCCCACTGACAGGCGGAACTACCTACGAGCAGTACTTC | CAISESPLTGGTTYEQYF
13 | TRBJ2-7 | - | - | TRBV5-1 | TGCGCCAGCAGCTTGGCCCCAGGCAACGAGCAGTACTTC | CASSLAPGNEQYF
15 | TRBJ2-7 | - | - | TRBV4-1 | TGTGCCAGCAGCCCCCTGGAGATCCCCTCCTACGAGCAGTACTTC | CASSPLEIPSYEQYF
15 | TRBJ2-1 | - | - | TRBV6-6 | TGTGCCAGCAGAGACTCTAGTCGACCCCACAATGAGCAGTTCTTC | CASRDSSRPHNEQFF
15 | TRBJ2-1 | - | - | TRBV7-9 | TGTGCCAGCAGCGGTCGTCGGCAGGGGCGCGGTGAGCAGTTCTTC | CASSGRRQGRGEQFF
16 | TRBJ2-3 | - | TRBD2 | TRBV7-9 | TGTGCCAGCAGCCCAACTAGCGGGAAAGGGTTGGGTACGCAGTATTTT | CASSPTSGKGLGTQYF
12 | TRBJ2-1 | - | - | TRBV9 | TGTGCCAGCAGCAAGCCCGGGACTTTCAAGTTCTTC | CASSKPGTFKFF
13 | TRBJ2-1 | few | - | TRBV7-2 | TGTGCCAGCAGCTGGACTAAAGGCTATGAGCAGTTCTTC | CASSWTKGYEQFF
15 | TRBJ1-1 | - | - | TRBV4-3 | TGCGCCAGCAGCCAACAAAGAGAGATGAACACTGAAGCTTTCTTT | CASSQQREMNTEAFF
13 | TRBJ1-6 | - | TRBD1 | TRBV6-6 | TGTGCCAGCACTCTACAGGGGTTCCCACCCCTCCACTTT | CASTLQGFPPLHF
11 | TRBJ1-1 | - | - | TRBV6-4 | TGTGCCAGCAGTGACTCCCTATCCTTTTTATTT | CASSDSLSFLF
18 | TRBJ2-2 | - | TRBD2 | TRBV19 | TGTGCCAGTAGTATCCGCCTCCTGACTAGCGGGCAAACCGGGGAGCTGTTTTTT | CASSIRLLTSGQTGELFF
13 | TRBJ2-7 | - | TRBD2 | TRBV6-6 | TGTGCCAGCGGACTAGCGGGAGAGTACGAGCAGTACTTC | CASGLAGEYEQYF
14 | TRBJ2-3 | - | - | TRBV7-6 | TGTGCCAGCAGCTTTACAGGGAACTCAGATACGCAGTATTTT | CASSFTGNSDTQYF
14 | TRBJ2-1 | once | - | TRBV28 | TGTGCCAGCAGCCTAGCCCAGCCGTACAATGAGCAGTTCTTC | CASSLAQPYNEQFF
19 | TRBJ2-6 | - | - | TRBV10-3 | TGTGCCATCAGTGAGTTGAAGGGACTCGCTGCGGGCGGGGCCAACGTCCTGACTTTC | CAISELKGLAAGGANVLTF
13 | TRBJ2-7 | - | - | TRBV28 | TGTGCCAGCAGTGTCCTCCAGGGCTACGAGCAGTACTTC | CASSVLQGYEQYF
18 | TRBJ2-1 | - | TRBD2 | TRBV11-3 | TGTGCCAGCAGCTTAGAGGGGGTGGGAGTGGCGGGAGATTATGAGCAGTTCTTC | CASSLEGVGVAGDYEQFF
17 | TRBJ2-2 | - | - | TRBV29-1 | TGCAGCGTTGAGGCAGGGGTGGGATCGGCGAACACCGGGGAGCTGTTTTTT | CSVEAGVGSANTGELFF
13 | TRBJ2-3 | - | TRBD2 | TRBV5-1 | TGCGCCAGCAGGACTAGCGCCACAGATACGCAGTATTTT | CASRTSATDTQYF
14 | TRBJ1-2 | - | - | TRBV15 | TGTGCCACCAGCAGAGCCTTCGGGGACTATGGCTACACCTTC | CATSRAFGDYGYTF
15 | TRBJ2-1 | - | - | TRBV11-3 | TGTGCCAGCAGCTTAGCAGGGGCCATCTACAATGAGCAGTTCTTC | CASSLAGAIYNEQFF
13 | TRBJ2-1 | - | TRBD1 | TRBV29-1 | TGCAGCGTTGGGACAGGGGGCTACAATGAGCAGTTCTTC | CSVGTGGYNEQFF
17 | TRBJ2-2 | once | TRBD2 | TRBV5-1 | TGCGCCAGCAGCTCTTCACGGACTAGGCGGGAGCCCGGGGAGCTGTTTTTT | CASSSSRTRREPGELFF
15 | TRBJ2-1 | - | - | TRBV5-1 | TGCGCCAGCAGCCTCGCCTCTAGCCCCAACAATGAGCAGTTCTTC | CASSLASSPNNEQFF
13 | TRBJ1-5 | - | - | TRBV30 | TGTGCCTGGGCTCCGGGAGACAATCAGCCCCAGCATTTT | CAWAPGDNQPQHF
16 | TRBJ1-5 | - | - | TRBV28 | TGTGCCAGCAGTTTCCGAGGGATTGGGAGCAATCAGCCCCAGCATTTT | CASSFRGIGSNQPQHF
14 | TRBJ1-5 | - | TRBD1 | TRBV11-2 | TGTGCCAGCAGCCCCGGACAGGGATCTCAGCCCCAGCATTTT | CASSPGQGSQPQHF
15 | TRBJ2-1 | - | TRBD2 | TRBV2 | TGTGCCAGCGGACCGGGACTAGCGGGCTATAATGAGCAGTTCTTC | CASGPGLAGYNEQFF
15 | TRBJ2-6 | - | - | TRBV15 | TGTGCCACCAGCCCGCGGGGCTCTGGGGCCAACGGCCTGACTTTC | CATSPRGSGANGLTF
12 | TRBJ2-3 | once | - | TRBV29-1 | TGCAGCGTTGAAGTCGCCGGGAATACGCAGTATTTT | CSVEVAGNTQYF
16 | TRBJ2-2 | - | TRBD1 | TRBV5-1 | TGCGCCAGCTCCGATCCCGGGACAGGGGAAACCGGGGAGCTGTTTTTT | CASSDPGTGETGELFF
16 | TRBJ2-7 | - | - | TRBV7-8 | - | CASSSSTSGSVNEQYF
13 | TRBJ2-3 | - | - | TRBV18 | TGTGCCAGCTCGGTCAGGGAAGGAGATACGCAGTATTTT | CASSVREGDTQYF
15 | TRBJ2-7 | - | TRBD2 | TRBV27 | TGTGCCAGCAGCGGCGGGAGGGCCCTTTCCTACGAGCAGTACTTC | CASSGGRALSYEQYF
12 | TRBJ2-3 | few | - | TRBV18 | TGTGCCAGCTCACCAACAGCAGATACGCAGTATTTT | CASSPTADTQYF
16 | TRBJ2-1 | - | TRBD2 | TRBV4-1 | TGCGCCAGCAGCCGAGTTAGCGGGAGAGTGGGCAATGAGCAGTTCTTC | CASSRVSGRVGNEQFF
14 | TRBJ2-1 | - | - | TRBV6-1 | TGTGCCAGCAAACAGGACGCGTCTCCATGGGAGCAGTTCTTC | CASKQDASPWEQFF
15 | TRBJ1-5 | few | TRBD1 | TRBV6-6 | TGTGCCAGCAGTTACCAGACAGGGCAGGGGCAGCCCCAGCATTTT | CASSYQTGQGQPQHF